Following are 22 T cell receptor beta chains from one sample sequenced in a study of CD8 T cells in ankylosing spondylitis. TCRdb recomputed calls from the 5' RACE reads with MiXCR, one row per CDR3 protein. The profile shows around 88,000 distinct CDR3 sequences, 8.5% to 9% of them singletons. Material for sequencing was blood, either unsorted or a sorted T cell fraction (not recorded which). The receptor set was obtained from a male donor with ankylosing spondylitis or in good health (not recorded which).

This clonotype was counted many times. The chain joins TRBV9 to TRBJ1-5, with D unclear. Germline V CDR1 and CDR2: SGDLS, YYNGEE. This CDR3 has 17 amino acids. V was pared by 1 base and J by 2 bases, with 16 bases between. CDR3 bases: TGTGCCAGCAGCGTATGGGTATCCGGGTATTGCAATCAGCCCCAGCATTTT. This encodes CASSVWVSGYCNQPQHF.

The table lists this clonotype with many counts. J is TRBJ2-1 and V is TRBV5-1; 7 nucleotides line up with TRBD2. The germline V gene has CDR1 SGHRS and CDR2 YFSETQ. The J segment lost 4 bases and the V segment lost 0 bases, leaving 7 bases of the junction unmatched. The CDR3 contains 16 residues. The CDR3 DNA sequence: TGCGCCAGCAGCTTGGAGGGGACTATAAAGTACAATGAGCAGTTCTTC. Encoded protein: CASSLEGTIKYNEQFF. Together with reference TRBV5-1 and TRBJ2-1, the CDR3 gives the full variable domain: KAGVTQTPRYLIKTRGQQVTLSCSPISGHRSVSWYQQTPGQGLQFLFEYFSETQRNKGNFPGRFSGRQFSNSRSEMNVSTLELGDSALYLCASSLEGTIKYNEQFFGPGTRLTVL.

CDR3 in DNA: TGTGCCAGCAGCTTAGGGACGAAAGAGACCCAGTACTTC. Translation gives CASSLGTKETQYF. This chain links TRBV11-2 with TRBJ2-5, with D unclear. Germline CDR1 is SGHAT and CDR2 is FQNNGV. V dropped 1 base and J dropped 3 bases, with 6 bases sitting between them. There are 13 residues in the CDR3.

This clonotype appeared many times. The chain couples TRBV18 to TRBJ2-3; D perhaps matches TRBD1 (6 bases). Germline V gene sequence: CDR1 KGHSH, CDR2 LQKENI. The CDR3 runs 17 residues. V lost 2 bases to trimming and J lost 3 bases, with 18 bases between them. The CDR3 loop reads CASSPVSAQGGTDTQYF. In DNA, the CDR3 is TGTGCCAGCTCACCAGTCTCGGCACAGGGCGGGACAGATACGCAGTATTTT.

The chain combines TRBV19 with TRBJ2-7, with TRBD1 matching over 9 bases. Germline V gives CDR1 LNHDA, CDR2 SQIVND (reference sequence). This CDR3 has 15 residues. The J segment lost 0 bases and the V segment lost 3 bases, leaving 3 bases of the junction unmatched. In DNA, the CDR3 is TGTGCCAGTAGTATCGGACAGGGGATCTCCTACGAGCAGTACTTC. Its protein product is CASSIGQGISYEQYF.

The chain carries TRBV2 and TRBJ2-1; no clear D gene. Germline V CDR1 and CDR2: SNHLY, FYNNEI. This CDR3 is 14 amino acids long. Trimming took 4 bases from V and 6 from J, leaving 13 bases between them. For the CDR3, the DNA is TGTGCCAGCAGTGCGGAGCGAAAGGGCAATGAGCAGTTCTTC. Translated: CASSAERKGNEQFF.

The sample holds a few counts of this clonotype. The rearrangement joins TRBV28 to TRBJ2-1, with 10 bases matching TRBD1. V lost 7 bases, J lost 7 bases, and 10 bases stayed unmatched. CDR1 is MDHEN and CDR2 is SYDVKM in the germline V gene. CDR3 length: 15 residues. CDR3 bases: TGTGCCAGCATCCTAGGGACAGGGGTCGAAAATGAGCAGTTCTTC. Its translation: CASILGTGVENEQFF.

This clonotype was detected ten times or more. The chain has TRBV9 and TRBJ2-3, with D unresolved. The CDR3 spans 8 residues. Per germline, CDR1 SGDLS and CDR2 YYNGEE. Trimming removed 10 bases at V and 5 bases at J, with 2 bases between. For the CDR3, the DNA is TGTGCCTTAGATACGCAGTATTTT. Its translation is CALDTQYF.

This clonotype was counted at least ten times. The chain uses TRBV11-2 and TRBJ2-3, with D perhaps matching TRBD1 or TRBD2 (5 bases each). The CDR3 extends over 17 amino acids. CDR1 is SGHAT and CDR2 is FQNNGV in the germline V gene. V lost 0 bases to trimming and J lost 4 bases, with 17 bases between them. The CDR3 reads CASSLDGATVGSDTQYF. The CDR3 coding sequence is TGTGCCAGCAGCTTAGACGGGGCAACGGTGGGATCAGATACGCAGTATTTT.

This clonotype occurred many times. V and J are TRBV7-2 and TRBJ2-5; weak D call: TRBD1 (5 bases). This CDR3 contains 14 residues. Germline CDR1 reads SGHTA; CDR2 reads FQGNSA. V dropped 5 bases and J dropped 1 base, with 11 bases sitting between them. The CDR3 loop is CASSPSGFQETQYF. The CDR3 DNA follows: TGTGCCAGCAGCCCATCAGGGTTCCAAGAGACCCAGTACTTC.

This clonotype was seen at least ten times. This chain uses TRBV20-1 with TRBJ2-4; the D gene could be TRBD1 or TRBD2 (5 bases each). V was trimmed by 6 bases and J by 3 bases, leaving 15 bases between them. Germline-derived CDR1 and CDR2 are DFQATT and SNEGSKA (reference sequence). This CDR3 is 14 amino acids long. CDR3 coding DNA: TGCAGTGCGGTCCCGGGAAGGGGCAAAAACATTCAGTACTTC. Its translation: CSAVPGRGKNIQYF.

This clonotype was counted many times. A read error may account for a junction end that differs from germline. The chain joins TRBV5-4 to TRBJ2-6, with D unclear. The germline gives CDR1 SGHNT, CDR2 YYREEE (reference sequence). There are 15 residues in the CDR3. CDR3 amino acids: CASSLGGSGANVLTF. CDR3 DNA: TGTGCCAGCAGTTTGGGCGGCTCTGGGGCCAACGTCCTGACTTTC.

In DNA, the CDR3 is TGCAGTGCTAGAGCGGGGGGGCGTTCAAATGAGCAGTTCTTC. This gives the protein CSARAGGRSNEQFF. J is TRBJ2-1 and V is TRBV20-1; 8 bases line up with TRBD2. The CDR3 extends over 14 amino acids. The ends lost 1 base at V and 7 bases at J; junction bases unmatched: 6. Germline CDR1 reads DFQATT; CDR2 reads SNEGSKA (reference sequence).

This clonotype occurred many times. This chain links TRBV29-1 with TRBJ2-3; 11 bases map to TRBD2. J lost 5 bases, V lost 7 bases, and 5 bases had no gene match. The germline gives CDR1 SQVTM, CDR2 ANQGSEA. The CDR3 has 13 residues. The CDR3 reads CSARLAGQDTQYF. In nucleotides, the CDR3 is TGCAGCGCAAGACTAGCGGGGCAAGATACGCAGTATTTT.

This clonotype was detected ten times or more. The chain carries TRBV19 and TRBJ1-5; D remains unclear. V was trimmed by 1 base and J by 6 bases, leaving 7 bases between them. The CDR3 length is 13 residues. CDR1 is LNHDA and CDR2 is SQIVND in the germline V gene (reference sequence). For the CDR3, the DNA is TGTGCCAGTAGTATAGTTAACGGTCAGCCCCAGCATTTT. It is translated as CASSIVNGQPQHF.

This clonotype has ten or more counts. V gene TRBV7-3 combines with J gene TRBJ2-1, with 12 nucleotides matching TRBD2. Germline V gene sequence: CDR1 SGHTA, CDR2 FQGTGA. Germline trimming cut 5 bases from V and 5 bases from J; bases unmatched to any gene: 4. This CDR3 is built from 15 residues. The CDR3 is CASSLAGGPNNEQFF. The CDR3 coding sequence is TGTGCCAGCAGCCTAGCGGGGGGGCCGAACAATGAGCAGTTCTTC.

This clonotype has a count of ten or more. The rearrangement links TRBV29-1 to TRBJ2-1; 16 bases map to TRBD2. J gave up 15 bases and V 6 bases, and 5 bases lay outside the gene matches. CDR1 SQVTM and CDR2 ANQGSEA come from the germline V gene. The CDR3 has 12 amino acids. Here the CDR3 reads CSVGTSGGAGFF. In DNA, the CDR3 is TGCAGCGTCGGGACTAGCGGGGGGGCGGGGTTCTTC.

This clonotype was recorded many times. The V gene is TRBV4-2, the J gene TRBJ2-5; a weak D match, TRBD2 (6 bases). The germline V gene has CDR1 LGHNA and CDR2 YNFKEQ. Trimming removed 0 bases at V and 2 bases at J, with 16 bases between. This CDR3 is built from 17 residues. The CDR3 loop reads CASSQDRGGDSQETQYF. The CDR3 nucleotides read TGTGCCAGCAGCCAAGATCGTGGCGGGGATTCACAAGAGACCCAGTACTTC.

This clonotype was observed at least ten times. This rearrangement joins TRBV2 to TRBJ2-1; TRBD1 agrees at 9 bases. The CDR3 is made up of 14 amino acids. V was clipped by 6 bases and J by 3 bases; unmatched bases: 3. In germline, CDR1 is SNHLY, CDR2 FYNNEI. The CDR3 sequence: CASRWTGDYNEQFF. In DNA form, the CDR3 reads TGTGCCAGCAGGTGGACAGGGGACTACAATGAGCAGTTCTTC.

This clonotype was observed at least ten times. This chain joins TRBV28 and TRBJ1-4; the D gene is possibly TRBD1 (5 bases). Germline V lookup: CDR1 MDHEN, CDR2 SYDVKM. This CDR3 region has 15 residues. The V and J ends lost 6 bases and 3 bases respectively, with 14 bases between them. CDR3 coding DNA: TGTGCCAGCAGAAAAAGCAGGGAGGCTAATGAAAAACTGTTTTTT. Translation: CASRKSREANEKLFF.

This clonotype was counted many times. This chain uses TRBV23-1 with TRBJ2-7; D gene ambiguous. TRBV23-1 is treated as an ORF (open reading frame) with a function not yet certain. This CDR3 contains 15 residues. V was trimmed by 2 bases and J by 2 bases, leaving 13 bases between them. CDR3 DNA sequence: TGCGCCAGCAGTCAAGCTCGAGGCAAGACCTACGAGCAGTACTTC. Amino acid sequence: CASSQARGKTYEQYF.

This clonotype was seen ten or more times. The CDR3 region is CSARDFGGGAGTDTQYF. CDR3 DNA sequence: TGCAGTGCTAGAGATTTCGGCGGGGGGGCCGGCACAGATACGCAGTATTTT. V usage is TRBV20-1 and J usage is TRBJ2-3, with TRBD2 matching over 9 bases. The V segment lost 0 bases and the J segment 1 base; nucleotides outside the gene matches: 8. CDR3 length: 17 amino acids. CDR1 is DFQATT and CDR2 is SNEGSKA in the germline V gene (reference sequence).